Listed below are T cell receptor beta chains from one sample, sequenced in a study of CD8 T cells in Susac syndrome. TCRdb re-derived calls from the immunoSEQ multiplex PCR reads in MiXCR, one entry per CDR3 protein. This sample has more than 150,000 distinct CDR3 sequences, with 90% to 95% found just once. The material sequenced was CD4+ T cells from PBMCs. These receptors all stem from a human donor in good health. The CDR3 runs from the conserved cysteine through the conserved F or W. Fields, in order: clone size, V gene, CDR3 protein. Clone size is shown for a subset of rows, as once, few, many or a class of expanded clone.

size: NA; V: TRBV7-9; CDR3: CASTTGAGGETQYF
size: NA; V: TRBV20-1; CDR3: CSARVGDRFYNSPLHF
size: NA; V: TRBV11-2; CDR3: CASSPPTGVETQYF
size: NA; V: TRBV6-4; CDR3: CASRERKFSPLHF
size: NA; V: TRBV6-2/TRBV6-3; CDR3: CASSYYAAGELFF
size: NA; V: TRBV5-1; CDR3: CASSLEGGKRAFF
size: NA; V: TRBV20-1; CDR3: CSASGGTLSSYEQYF
size: NA; V: TRBV12-5; CDR3: CASGLPRGGEQTQYF
size: NA; V: TRBV20-1; CDR3: CSARGTPRQPQHF
size: NA; V: TRBV18; CDR3: CASSPPWGGSGEQYF
size: NA; V: TRBV30; CDR3: CACGRTYEQYF
size: NA; V: TRBV29-1; CDR3: CSVSEGYDTEAFF
size: NA; V: TRBV6-1; CDR3: CASSPGLAQETQYF
size: NA; V: TRBV6-1; CDR3: CASSPTGTHQPQHF
size: once; V: TRBV5-1; CDR3: CASSHRDGSYNEQFF
size: NA; V: TRBV5-6; CDR3: CASIFGVNNEQFF
size: NA; V: TRBV6-2/TRBV6-3; CDR3: CATHGGSSYNEQFF
size: NA; V: TRBV29-1; CDR3: CSVDPPLRDPDTEAFF
size: NA; V: TRBV18; CDR3: CASSPGRNYEQYF
size: NA; V: TRBV7-9; CDR3: CASSQAGQETQYF
size: NA; V: TRBV20-1; CDR3: CSALAAATNTEAFF
size: NA; V: TRBV4-3; CDR3: CASSQEGRGALGEQYF
size: NA; V: TRBV14; CDR3: CASSHRTGQANTEVFF
size: NA; V: TRBV6-2/TRBV6-3; CDR3: CASSPGGYQPQHF
size: NA; V: TRBV30; CDR3: CAWSGQTNQPQHF
size: NA; V: TRBV6-6; CDR3: CASSAGTGLNFGYTF
size: NA; V: TRBV6-5; CDR3: CASSGGQASSYEQYF
size: NA; V: TRBV28; CDR3: CASSSLALPPGQYF
size: NA; V: TRBV7-3; CDR3: CASSLRLASQETQYF
size: NA; V: TRBV7-9; CDR3: CATGSGTGVYNEQFF
size: NA; V: TRBV7-2; CDR3: CASSFQRTGIYNEQFF
size: few; V: TRBV6-1; CDR3: CASSGQGNEQFF
size: NA; V: TRBV11-2; CDR3: CASSFLAGLGGELFF
size: NA; V: TRBV20-1; CDR3: CSAREGGGDQETQYF
size: NA; V: TRBV20-1; CDR3: CSASPGGRTNEQFF
size: few; V: TRBV5-6; CDR3: CASSLGSQGVYEQYF
size: NA; V: TRBV7-8; CDR3: CASSLGGPPQPQHF
size: NA; V: TRBV18; CDR3: CASSPPSLAGGFF
size: NA; V: TRBV9; CDR3: CASSPQDRTDTQYF
size: NA; V: TRBV5-1; CDR3: CASSLVASGTAGELFF